This T cell receptor beta chain was observed in a study of cytomegalovirus exposure and HLA in healthy donors. This clone was observed a handful of times. This CDR3 has 15 residues. Trimming took 0 bases from V and 0 from J, leaving 6 bases between them. The germline CDR1 and CDR2 sequences are SGHRS and YFSETQ. Sequenced by immunoSEQ multiplex PCR; TCRdb stores in-frame clones only, minus some. This sample has 150,000 to 250,000 clones, with approximately 82% found just once. The sequencing sample was made of PBMCs. This receptor was taken from a woman aged 25-40 years in good health and CMV-seropositive. V gene TRBV5-1 combines with J gene TRBJ2-2; D not resolved. CDR3 DNA: TGCGCCAGCAGCTTGGTGGCAGCGAACACCGGGGAGCTGTTTTTT. Translating gives CASSLVAANTGELFF. Complete variable domain (other parts from reference TRBV5-1 and TRBJ2-2): KAGVTQTPRYLIKTRGQQVTLSCSPISGHRSVSWYQQTPGQGLQFLFEYFSETQRNKGNFPGRFSGRQFSNSRSEMNVSTLELGDSALYLCASSLVAANTGELFFGEGSRLTVL.